Presented here are 18 T cell receptor beta chains from one specimen sequenced in a study of OX40 agonist ivuxolimab in advanced cancers. Clones were read by immunoSEQ multiplex PCR, and TCRdb kept only the in-frame ones, dropping some. The table has roughly 35,000 clones, around 81% seen once. Sequences were derived from CD4+ or CD8+ T cells sorted from blood, sampled in a trial of the OX40 agonist ivuxolimab. The receptors were gathered from an adult with an advanced solid tumor such as melanoma, head and neck, liver or kidney cancer.

This chain connects TRBV18 to TRBJ1-5; no definite D call. Trimming left V 3 bases short and J 0 bases short, with 9 bases between. The CDR3 is 15 amino acids. Germline CDR1 reads KGHSH; CDR2 reads LQKENI. CDR3 in DNA: TGTGCCAGCTCACCGAGGAGCAATAGCAATCAGCCCCAGCATTTT. This gives the protein CASSPRSNSNQPQHF.

The gene calls are TRBV19 and TRBJ1-4; 7 nucleotides line up with TRBD1. CDR3 length: 15 amino acids. V was pared by 5 bases and J by 8 bases, with 11 bases of the junction left unmatched. Germline values: CDR1 LNHDA, CDR2 SQIVND (reference sequence). The DNA for the CDR3 is TGTGCCAGTAGTTCCGGACAGGTTCGTGGAGAAAAACTGTTTTTT. Protein product: CASSSGQVRGEKLFF.

The chain couples TRBV19 to TRBJ2-1, with a tentative D call TRBD1 (6 bases). CDR1 is LNHDA and CDR2 is SQIVND in the germline V gene (reference sequence). V was pared by 10 bases and J by 7 bases, with 14 bases between. This CDR3 region has 12 residues. The CDR3 coding sequence is TGTGCCACCAAGAGACAGGAGAATGAGCAGTTCTTC. Amino acid sequence: CATKRQENEQFF.

The chain uses TRBV7-2 and TRBJ2-1; TRBD2 matches 16 bases. The CDR3 is 18 amino acids. Germline V gene sequence: CDR1 SGHTA, CDR2 FQGNSA. V lost 5 bases, J lost 2 bases, and 6 bases stayed unmatched. The CDR3 spells CASSPGTSGGGTYNEQFF. The CDR3, as DNA: TGTGCCAGCAGCCCCGGGACTAGCGGGGGGGGGACCTACAATGAGCAGTTCTTC. Drawing the rest from reference TRBV7-2 and TRBJ2-1, the complete variable domain is GAGVSQSPSNKVTEKGKDVELRCDPISGHTALYWYRQSLGQGLEFLIYFQGNSAPDKSGLPSDRFSAERTGGSVSTLTIQRTQQEDSAVYLCASSPGTSGGGTYNEQFFGPGTRLTVL.

This clone was seen only a few times. The chain carries TRBV6-5 and TRBJ1-2; D ambiguous. CDR1 and CDR2 (germline): MNHEY, SVGAGI. Between the trimmed V and J ends, which lost 6 bases and 6 bases, there was a span of 14 bases. The CDR3 is 13 amino acids. The DNA for the CDR3 is TGTGCCAGCAGCCCACCCGGGCTGGATGGCTACACCTTC. Encoded protein: CASSPPGLDGYTF.

For the CDR3, the DNA is TGTGCCAGCAGCTTACATGGGGCAGCCGGGTACGAGCAGTACTTC. Amino acid sequence: CASSLHGAAGYEQYF. The rearrangement joins TRBV7-2 to TRBJ2-7, with a possible D match to TRBD1 (5 bases). The germline V gene has CDR1 SGHTA and CDR2 FQGNSA. This CDR3 contains 15 residues. V lost 2 bases, J lost 4 bases, and 15 bases lay in between.

This clone was recorded once. The gene calls are TRBV10-3 and TRBJ2-5, with D possibly called TRBD1 or TRBD2 (6 bases each). V was pared by 3 bases and J by 7 bases, with 27 bases between. This CDR3 has 18 residues. The V gene's germline CDR1 is ENHRY and CDR2 SYGVKD. The CDR3 here is CAISDGSNQARGERTQYF. For the CDR3, the DNA is TGTGCCATCAGTGACGGCTCAAACCAAGCGAGGGGGGAAAGGACCCAGTACTTC.

The V gene is TRBV20-1, the J gene TRBJ2-1; no reliable D call. V was pared by 1 base and J by 7 bases, with 5 bases between. Looked up from germline, CDR1 is DFQATT and CDR2 is SNEGSKA (reference sequence). The length of the CDR3 is 11 residues. Here the CDR3 DNA reads TGCAGTGCTAGAGTTAGGAATGAGCAGTTCTTC. It codes for CSARVRNEQFF.

This sequence joins TRBV7-2 and TRBJ1-5, with D hard to call. The CDR3 runs 14 residues. Looked up from germline, CDR1 is SGHTA and CDR2 is FQGNSA. V was cut by 2 bases and J by 9 bases, with 14 bases left in between. The CDR3 protein is CASSLPGGLRPQHF. CDR3 nucleotides: TGTGCCAGCAGCTTACCGGGAGGTCTACGGCCCCAGCATTTT.

The count of this clone is one. The rearrangement links TRBV28 to TRBJ1-2; 9 nucleotides match TRBD1. Germline values: CDR1 MDHEN, CDR2 SYDVKM. This CDR3 has 14 residues. The V and J ends lost 7 bases and 7 bases, in that order; junction bases with no gene match: 10. The CDR3 sequence is CASIKTGTGSGYTF. The CDR3 DNA follows: TGTGCCAGCATTAAAACCGGGACAGGGAGTGGCTACACCTTC.

The V call is TRBV5-8, the J call TRBJ1-3; D ambiguous. The germline CDR1 and CDR2 sequences are SGHTS and YDEGEE. This CDR3 region has 12 residues. The V end lost 2 bases, the J end lost 3 bases, and 3 bases lay between the germline ends. The CDR3 region is CASSFRGNTIYF. DNA for the CDR3: TGTGCCAGCAGCTTCCGTGGAAACACCATATATTTT.

V gene TRBV27 combines with J gene TRBJ1-1, with 7 positions matching TRBD1. There are 15 residues in the CDR3. Germline V gene sequence: CDR1 MNHEY, CDR2 SMNVEV (reference sequence). Trimming took 3 bases from V and 5 from J; bases not matched to a gene: 9. The CDR3 here is CASSFSTGVGTEAFF. In DNA, the CDR3 is TGTGCCAGCAGTTTCAGTACAGGGGTAGGGACTGAAGCTTTCTTT.

V is TRBV11-2 and J is TRBJ1-5, with no clear D. V shed 2 bases and J shed 5 bases, with 13 bases lying between them. The V gene's germline CDR1 is SGHAT and CDR2 FQNNGV. There are 15 residues in the CDR3. CDR3 sequence reads: CASSLSASPDQPQHF. Written as DNA, the CDR3 is TGTGCCAGCAGCTTATCGGCCTCACCCGATCAGCCCCAGCATTTT.

This chain links TRBV27 with TRBJ2-2, with D possibly matching TRBD2 (5 bases). There are 14 residues in the CDR3. Germline assignment: CDR1 MNHEY and CDR2 SMNVEV (reference sequence). Trimming cost V 3 bases and J 1 base, with 6 bases left between them. The CDR3 sequence: CASSLDWNTGELFF. The CDR3 nucleotides are TGTGCCAGCAGTTTGGACTGGAACACCGGGGAGCTGTTTTTT.

The CDR3 loop is CASSRHPTQSRANVLTF. The CDR3 DNA follows: TGCGCCAGCAGTCGACACCCCACTCAAAGTCGGGCCAACGTCCTGACTTTC. V is TRBV10-2 and J is TRBJ2-6; D is unclear. Trimming pared 5 bases from V and 5 bases from J, leaving 19 bases between. The germline V gene has CDR1 WSHSY and CDR2 SAAADI. The CDR3 is 17 residues long.

The rearrangement joins TRBV28 to TRBJ2-3, with 8 nucleotides matching TRBD2. Germline CDR1 reads MDHEN; CDR2 reads SYDVKM. V trimming: 4 bases; J trimming: 4 bases; junction bases outside the gene matches: 16. The CDR3 runs 18 residues. Here the CDR3 DNA reads TGTGCCAGCAGTTCTCCCTGGGGAAGCGGGAGTAGCCCAGATACGCAGTATTTT. The encoded protein is CASSSPWGSGSSPDTQYF.

As DNA, the CDR3 is TGCGCCAGCAGCCTGCTAACGGACTATGGCTACACCTTC. It is translated as CASSLLTDYGYTF. The chain recombines TRBV5-1 with TRBJ1-2; D gene uncertain. CDR1 SGHRS and CDR2 YFSETQ come from the germline V gene. The length of the CDR3 is 13 residues. Trimming took off 4 bases at V and 3 bases at J, with 10 bases between the two ends.

This chain connects TRBV6-1 to TRBJ1-1; TRBD1 matches 7 bases. V lost 8 bases to trimming and J lost 0 bases; unmatched junction nucleotides: 3. CDR1 and CDR2 from the germline V gene are MNHNS and SASEGT. The CDR3 loop spans 13 amino acids. The CDR3 DNA sequence: TGTGCCAGCGGCGGGACAGTGAACACTGAAGCTTTCTTT. Translation gives CASGGTVNTEAFF.